This is a list of T cell receptor beta chains from one sample in a study of OX40 agonist ivuxolimab in advanced cancers. This table comes from immunoSEQ multiplex PCR, and its TCRdb copy is limited to in-frame clones, with some not included. The sample has 20,000 or so clones; 79% are singletons. The sample was CD4+ or CD8+ T cells sorted from blood, taken in a trial of the OX40 agonist ivuxolimab. All receptors come from an adult with an advanced solid tumor such as melanoma, head and neck, liver or kidney cancer. The CDR3 runs from the conserved cysteine through the conserved F or W. Each record gives: V gene, D gene, J gene, CDR3 protein. A D gene is named only where the DNA matches it firmly.

>TRBV27|TRBD1|TRBJ1-5
CASSLGQGRQPQHF
>TRBV7-8|-|TRBJ2-7
CASSLEGGMVYEQYF
>TRBV7-3|-|TRBJ2-5
CASSPLGGQETQYF
>TRBV4-1|-|TRBJ1-1
CASSQDPRGDTEAFF
>TRBV27|-|TRBJ1-2
CASSQIQMTAGDGYTF
>TRBV7-9|-|TRBJ1-4
CASSGYLGTNEKLFF
>TRBV4-3|-|TRBJ2-3
CASSQDTADTQYF
>TRBV7-9|-|TRBJ1-1
CASSLVTEAFF
>TRBV6-6|TRBD1|TRBJ2-7
CASSWTGGYEQYF
>TRBV29-1|-|TRBJ1-1
CSVVYTEAFF
>TRBV27|-|TRBJ1-5
CASSLSGNQPQHF
>TRBV11-3|-|TRBJ2-2
CASSLSSRDKNTGELFF
>TRBV5-6|TRBD1|TRBJ1-5
CASSFGQGVGQPQHF
>TRBV2|-|TRBJ2-6
CASSELSGANVLTF
>TRBV9|TRBD2|TRBJ2-3
CASSVDSAGGRTDTQYF
>TRBV27|-|TRBJ1-2
CASSLRRVPNYGYTF
>TRBV6-5|-|TRBJ1-3
CASSSGFSGNTIYF
>TRBV7-9|-|TRBJ2-3
CASSSPFDTSDTQYF
>TRBV6-5|-|TRBJ2-4
CASSYGGPKNIQYF
>TRBV6-4|TRBD1|TRBJ2-7
CASSSRDSSYEQYF
>TRBV7-9|-|TRBJ2-1
CASSYAAGANNEQFF
>TRBV5-1|-|TRBJ2-7
CASSFLGHHEQYF
>TRBV7-3|-|TRBJ2-2
CASSLANHGELFF
>TRBV15|-|TRBJ2-3
CATSRGQAGTDTQYF
>TRBV27|-|TRBJ1-5
CASSFAPPGYSNQPQHF
>TRBV7-3|-|TRBJ2-1
CASSPGGSYEQFF
>TRBV27|TRBD1|TRBJ1-2
CASSTSGTGHGYTF
>TRBV4-2|-|TRBJ1-1
CASSQDNWGSLNTEAFF
>TRBV7-2|TRBD1|TRBJ2-7
CASSSPDRGAYEQYF
>TRBV6-1|-|TRBJ1-1
CASSEGTEAFF
>TRBV5-1|-|TRBJ1-1
CASSPDQGMNTEAFF
>TRBV6-1|-|TRBJ2-7
CASGYEQYF
>TRBV15|-|TRBJ2-7
CATSRGQGQRYEQYF
>TRBV2|TRBD1|TRBJ2-1
CASSPGTGEQFF
>TRBV30|TRBD1|TRBJ1-1
CAWMGAGTDKAFF
>TRBV4-3|-|TRBJ2-7
CASSQDGRGYEQYF
>TRBV27|-|TRBJ1-1
CASSPAGRKNTEAFF
>TRBV25-1|-|TRBJ1-1
CASSEWGNTEAFF
>TRBV9|-|TRBJ1-2
CASSPGRANYGYTF
>TRBV28|-|TRBJ2-1
CASRDYNEQFF
>TRBV2|-|TRBJ1-5
CASTRGYRPRSSPGNQPQHF